These 11 T cell receptor beta chains share one sample of origin, sequenced in a study of control samples from healthy donors and cancer patients (dated by TCRdb to the early 2020s). The method behind the library was the immunoSEQ multiplex PCR assay. TCRdb's version of the immuneACCESS table is confined to in-frame rearrangements and falls short of the full clone set. An unresolved V gene accounts for under half of the shortfall where checked; the remainder is of unknown origin. The sample table shows about 190,000 clones, and around 93% are seen once. The top ten constitute approximately 1.8% of the sample. Material for sequencing was blood. These receptors were obtained from a man between 25 and 39 years old in good health.

The gene calls are TRBV11-2 and TRBJ1-2; no reliable D call. V lost 0 bases to trimming and J lost 1 base, with 18 bases between them. The length of the CDR3 is 18 residues. The germline V gene encodes CDR1 SGHAT and CDR2 FQNNGV. CDR3 sequence: CASSLDVRHTNNNYGYTF. The CDR3, as DNA: TGTGCCAGCAGCTTAGATGTGAGACATACGAATAATAACTATGGCTACACCTTC.

Here the CDR3 DNA reads TGCAGCGTGATTGAGGTACAGGGGGCCAGGAACACTGAAGCTTTCTTT. It yields the protein CSVIEVQGARNTEAFF. V usage is TRBV29-1 and J usage is TRBJ1-1; 9 bases are shared with TRBD1. The CDR3 totals 16 residues. V was pared by 6 bases and J by 1 base, with 12 bases of the junction left unmatched. Germline CDR1 SQVTM, CDR2 ANQGSEA.

DNA for the CDR3: TGCGCCAGCAGTGAGGGACAGGGGGTTTTCTTT. Translation: CASSEGQGVFF. This chain uses TRBV10-2 with TRBJ1-1; the match to TRBD1 covers 10 bases. Germline V gene sequence: CDR1 WSHSY, CDR2 SAAADI. The CDR3 is 11 residues long. The trim removed 2 bases at V and 13 bases at J, leaving 1 base unmatched.

The chain recombines TRBV4-1 with TRBJ1-4; unclear D gene. Trimming took 1 base from V and 7 from J, leaving 16 bases between them. CDR3 length equals 16 residues. Germline lookup yields CDR1 MGHRA and CDR2 YSYEKL. DNA for the CDR3: TGCGCCAGCAGCCAAGCCCCGACGGGAGGGAGTGAAAAACTGTTTTTT. Its translation: CASSQAPTGGSEKLFF.

The gene calls are TRBV6-2 or TRBV6-3 and TRBJ2-7, with D possibly matching TRBD1 (6 bases). The germline V gene has CDR1 MNHEY and CDR2 SVGEGT. CDR3 length equals 13 residues. Between the trimmed V and J ends, which lost 4 bases and 2 bases, there was a span of 9 bases. This CDR3 reads CASSSQGPYEQYF. As DNA, the CDR3 is TGTGCCAGCAGTTCACAGGGTCCCTACGAGCAGTACTTC.

The chain carries TRBV10-2 and TRBJ2-2, with D perhaps given as TRBD1 or TRBD2 (6 bases each). Between the trimmed V and J ends, which lost 4 bases and 5 bases, there was a span of 17 bases. This CDR3 spans 16 amino acids. Per germline, CDR1 WSHSY and CDR2 SAAADI. The CDR3: CASSGSWGARTGELFF. The CDR3 coding sequence is TGCGCCAGCAGTGGTAGTTGGGGGGCCCGAACCGGGGAGCTGTTTTTT.

The chain employs TRBV5-4 and TRBJ1-1; weak D call: TRBD1 (5 bases). The CDR3 spans 15 residues. Germline values: CDR1 SGHNT, CDR2 YYREEE (reference sequence). Trimming removed 4 bases from V and 0 bases from J, with 13 bases in between. CDR3 DNA sequence: TGTGCCAGCAGCCCCACCGGGACCTTGAACACTGAAGCTTTCTTT. It codes for CASSPTGTLNTEAFF.

The rearrangement links TRBV12-3 or TRBV12-4 to TRBJ2-1; D is unresolved. V lost 6 bases and J 10 bases, leaving 13 bases between the germline ends. The CDR3 totals 12 residues. The CDR3 DNA follows: TGTGCCAGCAGCGTCGATGAGGAGGAGCAGTTCTTC. Its protein product is CASSVDEEEQFF.

The chain has TRBV13 and TRBJ1-1; D unresolved. Germline V gene data show CDR1 as PRHDT and CDR2 as FYEKMQ (reference sequence). There are 15 residues in the CDR3. V was pared by 3 bases and J by 8 bases, with 19 bases between. CDR3 nucleotides: TGTGCCAGCAGCTTTTCGTGGCACGAAGTGGGAGAAGCTTTCTTT. It translates to CASSFSWHEVGEAFF.

The V call is TRBV6-6, the J call TRBJ1-1, with D unresolved. V gave up 5 bases and J gave up 0 bases, with 7 bases separating them. The V gene's germline CDR1 is MNHNY and CDR2 SVGAGI (reference sequence). The CDR3 runs to 13 residues. The CDR3 loop is CASSQFMNTEAFF. In DNA, the CDR3 is TGTGCCAGCAGTCAATTCATGAACACTGAAGCTTTCTTT.

This clone came up many times. CDR3 sequence: CASSLELAGGPPRDEQFF. The CDR3 nucleotides are TGTGCCAGCAGCTTAGAACTAGCGGGGGGCCCCCCCCGAGATGAGCAGTTCTTC. J is TRBJ2-1 and V is TRBV7-9; 12 bases fit TRBD2. Germline loops: CDR1 SEHNR, CDR2 FQNEAQ (reference sequence). The J segment lost 8 bases and the V segment lost 1 base, leaving 12 bases of the junction unmatched. The CDR3 length is 18 residues.